This T cell receptor (beta chain) was sequenced in a study of blood T cells in healthy people across ages. Only one count was recorded for this clonotype. Its antigen is not identified. Next came a second PCR, run for roughly 6 to 11 cycles, which used a sample-barcoded 5' primer along with a J-beta primer mix. TCRdb re-analysed the 5' RACE reads in MiXCR, keeping a single row per CDR3 protein. This table holds some 1.5 million distinct CDR3 sequences, over 25% found once. The study, taken as a whole, reports: Diversity estimates from one million T cells were considered underestimates.

V lost 2 bases, J lost 4 bases, and 16 bases lay in between. CDR3 length equals 16 residues. Germline V lookup: CDR1 SGHRS, CDR2 YFSETQ. This TCR was sampled from a woman in her twenties or thirties in good health. The chain combines TRBV5-1 with TRBJ1-5; possible D gene TRBD1, 5 bases. The sample taken for sequencing was blood. The CDR3 spells CASSFPTGRVNQPQHF. As DNA, the CDR3 is TGCGCCAGCAGCTTCCCCACGGGACGGGTAAATCAGCCCCAGCATTTT.